Below are 4 T cell receptor beta chains sequenced from a single sample in a study of blood T cells in healthy people across ages. Primers used in a second PCR of roughly 6 to 11 cycles were a sample-barcoded 5' primer and a J-beta primer mix. One entry per CDR3 protein results from TCRdb running MiXCR on the 5' RACE reads. The sample consists of about 680,000 distinct CDR3 sequences, about 52% of them appearing once. The sequencing input was blood. The origin of the receptors is a woman aged 60-75 years in good health.

The chain couples TRBV7-2 to TRBJ2-6; D gene uncertain. V lost 5 bases and J lost 2, with 10 bases in between. Germline-derived CDR1 and CDR2 are SGHTA and FQGNSA. The CDR3 runs 15 residues. The CDR3 DNA is TGTGCCAGCAGCCAGAGTGCGACTGGGGCCAACGTCCTGACTTTC. Translation: CASSQSATGANVLTF.

The V and J genes are TRBV7-2 and TRBJ2-1; TRBD2 matches 10 bases. The CDR3 has 17 residues. CDR1 and CDR2 (germline): SGHTA, FQGNSA. The trim removed 8 bases at V and 9 bases at J, leaving 19 bases unmatched. The CDR3 reads CASCRAGAVAGGFEQFF. The CDR3 region has the DNA TGTGCCAGCTGTAGGGCAGGGGCGGTAGCGGGAGGTTTTGAGCAGTTCTTC.

Notes on this clonotype: Mismatch with germline at one junction end may stem from a read error. This rearrangement joins TRBV6-2 or TRBV6-3 to TRBJ2-1, with TRBD2 identical over 9 bases. The CDR3 consists of 18 residues. Per the germline V gene, CDR1 is MNHEY and CDR2 is SVGEGT. CDR3 in amino acids: CASSYSLAGTTTYNGQFF. The CDR3 nucleotides read TGTGCCAGCAGTTACTCTCTAGCGGGAACGACCACCTACAATGGGCAGTTCTTC.

Notes on this clonotype: One end of the junction is discordant with germline, which a read error may explain. The J gene is TRBJ2-7, the V gene TRBV29-1; 8 nucleotides agree with TRBD2. CDR1 and CDR2 (germline): SQVTM, ANQGSEA. The CDR3 is 17 amino acids. The CDR3 bases are TGCAGCGCTGAAATACGGGGGGGGCTGGCAGGCTTCGGCGAGCAGTACTTC. This sequence encodes CSAEIRGGLAGFGEQYF.